The present entry profiles one T cell receptor (beta chain) with its context. Antigen unknown. After constant-region reverse-primer amplification, full-length variable regions underwent semi-nested PCR with Nested Universal Primer A. TCRdb itself ran the 5' RACE reads through MiXCR, one entry per CDR3 protein. The sample has around 43,000 distinct CDR3 sequences, approximately 17% seen once. Naive CD4+ cells had CD25+ Tregs removed. The V gene's germline CDR1 is DFQATT and CDR2 SNEGSKA (reference sequence). The CDR3 is 15 residues long. The V and J ends lost 6 bases and 0 bases, in that order; junction bases with no gene match: 6. Overall study findings and caveats: In terms of TCR gene usage, tumor memory CD4+ T cells clustered together with blood and lymph node memory CD4+ cells, as well as with lymph node naive CD4+ cells.

This chain links TRBV20-1 with TRBJ2-1; 9 bases map to TRBD1. This clonotype originated in a female donor with breast cancer. Sequencing input: naive CD4+ T cells sorted from a lymph node. Described subset: naive CD4+ T cells, CD4+CD45RA+CD25-. CDR3 sequence (DNA): TGCAGTGCGCGGACAGGGGTAAGCTCCTACAATGAGCAGTTCTTC. Its protein product is CSARTGVSSYNEQFF.